This T cell receptor (beta chain) was obtained from a study of shared clonotypes between healthy human individuals. The protocol was immunoSEQ multiplex PCR, while the TCRdb copy is restricted to in-frame clones and leaves out a portion. The table shows around 620,000 clones, with 85% to 95% occurring only once. This clone has a single count. Antigen unknown. Germline values: CDR1 SSHAT, CDR2 FNYEAQ (reference sequence). V gave up 1 base and J gave up 3 bases, with 13 bases separating them. The CDR3 is 15 amino acids. Study-wide results and limits: Against clonotypes common to all four donors, non-shared ones had lower generation probabilities. Naive subsets typically showed greater estimated richness than memory subsets.

Terminally differentiated effector memory CD45RA+ cells were left out of the naive CD8 fraction, which was CD45RO-negative and positively selected for CCR7. V is TRBV7-7 and J is TRBJ2-7; unclear D gene. The clonotype comes from a woman in her 30s in good health. Sequencing input: naive CD8+ T cells sorted from blood. This chain's CDR3 is CASSLGGGSNYEQYF. In DNA, the CDR3 is TGTGCCAGCAGCTTAGGTGGCGGCTCTAACTACGAGCAGTACTTC.